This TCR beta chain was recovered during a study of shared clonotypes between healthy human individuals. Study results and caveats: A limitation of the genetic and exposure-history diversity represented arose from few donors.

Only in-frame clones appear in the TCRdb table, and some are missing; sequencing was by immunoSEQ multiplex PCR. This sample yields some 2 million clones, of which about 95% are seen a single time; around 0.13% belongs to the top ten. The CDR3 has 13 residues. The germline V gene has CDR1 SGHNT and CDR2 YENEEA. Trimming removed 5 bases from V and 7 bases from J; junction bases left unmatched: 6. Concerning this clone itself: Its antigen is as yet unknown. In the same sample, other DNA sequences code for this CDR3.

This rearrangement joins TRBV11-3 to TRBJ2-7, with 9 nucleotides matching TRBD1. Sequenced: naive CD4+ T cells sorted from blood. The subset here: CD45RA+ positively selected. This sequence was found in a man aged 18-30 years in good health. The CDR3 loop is CASSRDRVGEQYF. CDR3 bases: TGTGCCAGCAGCCGGGACAGGGTCGGAGAGCAGTACTTC.